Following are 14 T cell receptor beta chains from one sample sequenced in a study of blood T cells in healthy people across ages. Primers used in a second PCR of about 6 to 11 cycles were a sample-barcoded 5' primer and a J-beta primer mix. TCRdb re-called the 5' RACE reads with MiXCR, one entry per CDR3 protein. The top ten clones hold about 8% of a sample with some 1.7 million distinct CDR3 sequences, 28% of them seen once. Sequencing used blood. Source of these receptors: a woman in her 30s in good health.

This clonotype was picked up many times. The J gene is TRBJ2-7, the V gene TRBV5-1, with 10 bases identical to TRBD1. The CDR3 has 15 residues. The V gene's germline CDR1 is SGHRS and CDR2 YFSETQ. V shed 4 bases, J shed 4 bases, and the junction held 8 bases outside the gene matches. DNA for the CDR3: TGCGCCAGCAGCCCCTGGACAGGGGGAAAATACGAGCAGTACTTC. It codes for CASSPWTGGKYEQYF.

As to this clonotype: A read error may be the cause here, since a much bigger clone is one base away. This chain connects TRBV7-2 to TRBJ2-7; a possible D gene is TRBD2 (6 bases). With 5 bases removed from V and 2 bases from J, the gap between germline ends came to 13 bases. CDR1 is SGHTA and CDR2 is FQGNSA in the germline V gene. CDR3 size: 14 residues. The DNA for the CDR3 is TGTGCCAGCAGCCACATGGGGACTGCCTACGAGCAGTACTTC. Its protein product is CASSHMGTAYEQYF.

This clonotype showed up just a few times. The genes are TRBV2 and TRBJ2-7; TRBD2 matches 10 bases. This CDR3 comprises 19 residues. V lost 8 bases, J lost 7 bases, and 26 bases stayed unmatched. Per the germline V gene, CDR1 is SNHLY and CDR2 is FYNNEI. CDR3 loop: CASLPRGLAGDPSYNEQYF. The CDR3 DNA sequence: TGTGCCAGCCTCCCTCGGGGTCTAGCGGGAGACCCATCCTACAATGAGCAGTACTTC.

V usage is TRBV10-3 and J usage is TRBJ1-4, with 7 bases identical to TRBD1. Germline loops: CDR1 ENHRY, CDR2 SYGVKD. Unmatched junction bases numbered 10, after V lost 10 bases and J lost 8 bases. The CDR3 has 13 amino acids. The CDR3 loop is CASTGVAGEKLFF. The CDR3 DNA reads TGTGCCAGTACAGGGGTTGCGGGCGAAAAACTGTTTTTT.

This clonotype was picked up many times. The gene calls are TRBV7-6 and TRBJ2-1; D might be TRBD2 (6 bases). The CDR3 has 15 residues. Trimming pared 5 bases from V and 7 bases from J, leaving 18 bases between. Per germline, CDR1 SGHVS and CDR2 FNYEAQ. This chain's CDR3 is CASSPMVLAGNEQFF. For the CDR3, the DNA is TGTGCCAGCAGCCCCATGGTCCTGGCGGGGAATGAGCAGTTCTTC.

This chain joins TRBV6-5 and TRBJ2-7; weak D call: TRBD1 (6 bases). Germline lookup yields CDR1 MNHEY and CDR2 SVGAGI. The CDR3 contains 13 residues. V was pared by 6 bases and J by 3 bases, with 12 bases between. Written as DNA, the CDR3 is TGTGCCAGCAGCTCCGGACAGCGCTACGAGCAGTACTTC. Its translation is CASSSGQRYEQYF.

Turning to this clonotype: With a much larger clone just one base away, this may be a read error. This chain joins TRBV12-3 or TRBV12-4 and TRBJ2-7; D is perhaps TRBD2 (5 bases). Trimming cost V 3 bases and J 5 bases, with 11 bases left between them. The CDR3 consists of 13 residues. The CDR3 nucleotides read TGTGCCAGCAGTTTTGGAGAGAGGGACGAGCAGTACTTC. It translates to CASSFGERDEQYF.

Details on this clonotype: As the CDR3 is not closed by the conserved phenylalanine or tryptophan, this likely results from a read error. DNA of the CDR3: TGCGCCAGCAGCTTGGGGACAGGGGGCATCGGCACCGGGGAGCTGTTTTTG. Its translation is CASSLGTGGIGTGELFL. The chain uses TRBV5-1 and TRBJ2-2, with 11 bases that match TRBD1. Germline values: CDR1 SGHRS, CDR2 YFSETQ. The CDR3 is 17 residues long. V gave up 0 bases and J gave up 4 bases; unmatched junction bases: 5.

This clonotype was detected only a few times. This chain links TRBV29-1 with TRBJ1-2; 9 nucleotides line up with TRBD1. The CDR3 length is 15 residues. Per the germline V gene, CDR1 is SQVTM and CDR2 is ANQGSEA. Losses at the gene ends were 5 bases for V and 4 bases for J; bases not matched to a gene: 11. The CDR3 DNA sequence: TGCAGCGTTTCCCTAGGCACAGGGGGCGTCTATGGCTACACCTTC. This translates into CSVSLGTGGVYGYTF.

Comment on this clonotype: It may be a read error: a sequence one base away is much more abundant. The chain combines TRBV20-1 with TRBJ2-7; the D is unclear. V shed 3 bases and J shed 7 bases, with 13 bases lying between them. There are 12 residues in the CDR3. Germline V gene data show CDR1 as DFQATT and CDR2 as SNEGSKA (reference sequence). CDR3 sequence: CSAREGTAEQYF. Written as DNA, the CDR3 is TGCAGTGCTAGGGAAGGTACAGCTGAGCAGTACTTC.

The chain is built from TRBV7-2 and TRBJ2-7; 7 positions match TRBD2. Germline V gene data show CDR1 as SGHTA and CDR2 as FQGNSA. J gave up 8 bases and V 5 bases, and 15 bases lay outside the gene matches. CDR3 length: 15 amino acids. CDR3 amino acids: CASSQDTSDPSKQYF. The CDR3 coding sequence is TGTGCCAGCAGCCAAGACACTAGCGACCCCTCCAAGCAGTACTTC.

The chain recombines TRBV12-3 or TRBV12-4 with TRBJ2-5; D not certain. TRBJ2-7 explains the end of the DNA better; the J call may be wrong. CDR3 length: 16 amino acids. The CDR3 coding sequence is TGTGCCAGCAGTTCCTGGGGATTAGGCAGTTGGAACGAGCAGTACTTC. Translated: CASSSWGLGSWNEQYF.

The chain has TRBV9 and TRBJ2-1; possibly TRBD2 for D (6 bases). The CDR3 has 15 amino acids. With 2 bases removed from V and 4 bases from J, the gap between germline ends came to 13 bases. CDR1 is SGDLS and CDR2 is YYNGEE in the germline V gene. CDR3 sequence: CASSVDGGLYNEQFF. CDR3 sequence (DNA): TGTGCCAGCAGCGTTGACGGGGGTTTATACAATGAGCAGTTCTTC.

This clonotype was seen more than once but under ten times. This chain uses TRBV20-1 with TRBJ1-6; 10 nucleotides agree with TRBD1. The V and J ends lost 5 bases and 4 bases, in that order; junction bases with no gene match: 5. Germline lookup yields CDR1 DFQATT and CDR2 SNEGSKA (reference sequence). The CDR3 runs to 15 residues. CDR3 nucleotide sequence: TGCAGTGCTCGCCCGGGACAGGGGTATAATTCACCCCTCCACTTT. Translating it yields CSARPGQGYNSPLHF.